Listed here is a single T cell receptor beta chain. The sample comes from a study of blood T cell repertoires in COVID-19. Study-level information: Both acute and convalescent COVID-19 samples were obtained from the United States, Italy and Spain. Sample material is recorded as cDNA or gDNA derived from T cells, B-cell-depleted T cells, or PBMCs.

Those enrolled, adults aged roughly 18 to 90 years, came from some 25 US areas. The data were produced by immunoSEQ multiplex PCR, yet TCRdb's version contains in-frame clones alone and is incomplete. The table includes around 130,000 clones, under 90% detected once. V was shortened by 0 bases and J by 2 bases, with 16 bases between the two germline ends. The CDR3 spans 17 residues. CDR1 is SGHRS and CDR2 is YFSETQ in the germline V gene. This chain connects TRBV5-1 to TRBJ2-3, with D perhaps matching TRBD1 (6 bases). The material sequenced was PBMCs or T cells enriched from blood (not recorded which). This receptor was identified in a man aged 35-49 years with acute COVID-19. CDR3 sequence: CASSLAPGRGATDTQYF. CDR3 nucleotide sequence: TGCGCCAGCAGCTTGGCCCCCGGCAGGGGAGCCACAGATACGCAGTATTTT.